This T cell receptor (beta chain) was recovered during a study of OX40 agonist ivuxolimab in advanced cancers. Study details: From about 20 to 79 years was the age range, with a mean of approximately 63 years, and 70% to 85% were male. Overall study findings and caveats: Certain nonresponding patients likewise had low normalized T-cell clonal expansion. Both blood CD4+ and CD8+ T cells showed clonal growth by week 6 at 0.1 to 3.0 mg/kg.

Regarding this clone: The target antigen is unknown.

Sequencing used immunoSEQ multiplex PCR; TCRdb keeps in-frame clones, though not all of them. The sample shows around 70,000 clones, about nine tenths of them seen only once. The receptor's source is an adult with an advanced solid tumor such as melanoma, head and neck, liver or kidney cancer. Sequencing used CD4+ or CD8+ T cells sorted from blood, obtained in a trial of the OX40 agonist ivuxolimab.

The CDR3 reads CASTKGPGYGYTF. The CDR3 DNA reads as TGTGCCAGCACCAAGGGGCCCGGCTATGGCTACACCTTC. V is TRBV28 and J is TRBJ1-2, with D possibly TRBD1 on 5 matching bases. The CDR3 has 13 amino acids. Per germline, CDR1 MDHEN and CDR2 SYDVKM. V lost 7 bases and J lost 4, with 13 bases in between.